The rows below give T cell receptor beta chains drawn from one sample of a study of PD-L1 blockade in urothelial cancer. Using immunoSEQ multiplex PCR, the repertoire was profiled, and TCRdb retains in-frame clones only, with some absent. The sample has about 43,000 clones, around 82% seen once. Sequencing used PBMCs, obtained around atezolizumab (anti-PD-L1) treatment. The receptors here all came from a man aged 55-75 years with urothelial cancer. Both conserved end residues are part of each CDR3. A D gene is named only where the DNA matches it firmly. Clone size is not always given. Where it is, it says once, few, many or a class for expanded clones.

D gene,clone size,CDR3 length,J gene,V gene,CDR3 DNA,CDR3 protein
-,-,15,TRBJ2-2,TRBV19,TGTGCCAGTAGCCGTGCGACAGGTTTCACCGGGGAGCTGTTTTTT,CASSRATGFTGELFF
-,-,15,TRBJ2-6,TRBV28,TGTGCCAGCAGGCCTCAGGGGACTGGGGCCAACGTCCTGACTTTC,CASRPQGTGANVLTF
-,few,15,TRBJ1-1,TRBV5-1,TGCGCCAGCAGCTTGGAGACAGGTATGAACACTGAAGCTTTCTTT,CASSLETGMNTEAFF
TRBD2,-,16,TRBJ2-7,TRBV5-1,TGCGCCAGCAGCTTTACTAGCGGGAGGGCCGTGAACGAGCAGTACTTC,CASSFTSGRAVNEQYF
TRBD2,-,17,TRBJ2-7,TRBV7-2,TGTGCCAGCAGCTCCACGGGACTAGCGGGAGGTAGGCTCGAGCAGTACTTC,CASSSTGLAGGRLEQYF
TRBD2,-,14,TRBJ2-5,TRBV7-9,TGTGCCAGCAGCTTCCTGCGGGAGGATGAGACCCAGTACTTC,CASSFLREDETQYF
TRBD1,-,14,TRBJ1-3,TRBV6-5,TGTGCCAGCAGTCCCGACAGGGCTGGAAACACCATATATTTT,CASSPDRAGNTIYF
-,-,13,TRBJ2-7,TRBV29-1,TGCAGCGGATCGGAGAGTGGCTCCTACGAGCAGTACTTC,CSGSESGSYEQYF
-,-,14,TRBJ1-4,TRBV27,TGTGCCAGCAGTTCTGGACAAGTTAATGAAAAACTGTTTTTT,CASSSGQVNEKLFF
-,-,13,TRBJ1-6,TRBV18,TGTGCCAGCTCACCAGACACCCATTCACCCCTCCACTTT,CASSPDTHSPLHF
-,-,16,TRBJ2-5,TRBV11-2,TGTGCCAGCAGCTTTACAGGGTTCCGCAACCAAGAGACCCAGTACTTC,CASSFTGFRNQETQYF
-,-,15,TRBJ1-2,TRBV5-8,TGTGCCAGCACACAACGACAGCTAGTTAACTATGGCTACACCTTC,CASTQRQLVNYGYTF
-,-,15,TRBJ1-1,TRBV15,TGTGCCACCAGCAGTCGTGGGACATGGAACACTGAAGCTTTCTTT,CATSSRGTWNTEAFF
TRBD2,once,18,TRBJ2-1,TRBV4-1,TGCGCCAGCAGCCACGGACTAGCGGGGGGGATTTTCGCCAATGAGCAGTTCTTC,CASSHGLAGGIFANEQFF
TRBD2,once,14,TRBJ2-7,TRBV19,TGTGCCAGTAGTAGTGCTAGCGGACCCTACGAGCAGTACTTC,CASSSASGPYEQYF
TRBD1,-,17,TRBJ1-2,TRBV19,TGTGCCAGTAGTTCGTTCCGACAGGGCGAGGCGAACTATGGCTACACCTTC,CASSSFRQGEANYGYTF
-,-,16,TRBJ2-3,TRBV6-6,TGTGCCAGCAGTTCCCTCGGACGGACTAGCACAGATACGCAGTATTTT,CASSSLGRTSTDTQYF
-,-,15,TRBJ2-5,TRBV27,TGTGCCAGCAGTTTAAAGGGACTCCCGCTGGAGACCCAGTACTTC,CASSLKGLPLETQYF
TRBD1,-,13,TRBJ2-5,TRBV2,TGTGCCAGCACCGGACAGGGTTTGGAGACCCAGTACTTC,CASTGQGLETQYF
-,few,12,TRBJ2-7,TRBV28,TGTGCCAGCCGGAGGACAGTTCGGGAGCAGTACTTC,CASRRTVREQYF
-,-,12,TRBJ2-3,TRBV27,TGTGCCAGCAGCCCCGCGGGAGATACGCAGTATTTT,CASSPAGDTQYF
TRBD1,-,13,TRBJ1-5,TRBV2,TGTGCCAGCAGTGAGGACAGGGACCAGCCCCAGCATTTT,CASSEDRDQPQHF
-,-,14,TRBJ1-1,TRBV5-6,TGTGCCAGCAGCTCGACAGGATTGGGCACTGAAGCTTTCTTT,CASSSTGLGTEAFF
-,few,13,TRBJ2-1,TRBV10-3,TGTGCCATCAGGGGCAGTTCCTACAATGAGCAGTTCTTC,CAIRGSSYNEQFF
-,-,15,TRBJ1-4,TRBV7-2,TGTGCCAGCAGCTTAGGTCGAGGTACTAATGAAAAACTGTTTTTT,CASSLGRGTNEKLFF
TRBD1,-,20,TRBJ1-1,TRBV23-1,TGCGCCAGCAGTCCCCCTTTGAGCTTGGGACAGATGTTCATGAACACTGAAGCTTTCTTT,CASSPPLSLGQMFMNTEAFF
-,-,14,TRBJ2-2,TRBV6-5,TGTGCCAGCAGCCTCTGGGGGGTTGGCGGGGAGCTGTTTTTT,CASSLWGVGGELFF
-,once,16,TRBJ2-1,TRBV5-1,TGCGCCAGCAGCTTTGGTGGCAGGGACAACTACAATGAGCAGTTCTTC,CASSFGGRDNYNEQFF
TRBD1,-,14,TRBJ2-7,TRBV27,TGTGCCAGCAGGCCTGGACAGGGTGGGTACGAGCAGTACTTC,CASRPGQGGYEQYF
-,-,13,TRBJ1-4,TRBV19,TGTGCCAGTAGTCCGTTCAGGTCGGAAAAACTGTTTTTT,CASSPFRSEKLFF
-,-,13,TRBJ1-1,TRBV6-1,TGTGCCAGCAGTCGGGAGGTTGACACTGAAGCTTTCTTT,CASSREVDTEAFF
-,-,14,TRBJ1-1,TRBV2,TGTGCCAGCAGTGAAGGGCCCGCGGACACTGAAGCTTTCTTT,CASSEGPADTEAFF
TRBD2,-,14,TRBJ2-1,TRBV7-8,TGTGCCAGCAGCTTAGCGGGGGGGGTGGGTGAGCAGTTCTTC,CASSLAGGVGEQFF